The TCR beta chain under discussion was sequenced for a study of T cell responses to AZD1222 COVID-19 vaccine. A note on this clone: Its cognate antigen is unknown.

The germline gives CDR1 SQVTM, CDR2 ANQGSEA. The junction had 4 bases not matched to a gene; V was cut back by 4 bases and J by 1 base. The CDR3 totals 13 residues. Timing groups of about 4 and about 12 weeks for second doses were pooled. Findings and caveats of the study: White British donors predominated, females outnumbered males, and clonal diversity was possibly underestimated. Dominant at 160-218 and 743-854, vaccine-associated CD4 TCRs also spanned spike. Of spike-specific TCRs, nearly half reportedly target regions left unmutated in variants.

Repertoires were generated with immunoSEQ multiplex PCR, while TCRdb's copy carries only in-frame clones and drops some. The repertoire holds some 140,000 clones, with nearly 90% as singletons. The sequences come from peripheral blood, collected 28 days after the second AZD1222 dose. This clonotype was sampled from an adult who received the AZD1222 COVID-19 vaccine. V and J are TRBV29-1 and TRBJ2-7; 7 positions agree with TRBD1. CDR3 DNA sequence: TGCAGCGTTGCGGGGACAGCTTCCTACGAGCAGTACTTC. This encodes CSVAGTASYEQYF.